This T cell receptor (beta chain) was observed in a study of T-cell memory formation after mild COVID-19. TCRdb re-analysed the 5' RACE reads in MiXCR, keeping a single row per CDR3 protein. Found here are about 150,000 distinct CDR3 sequences, 14% of them singletons; the top ten hold roughly an eighth. The CDR3 length is 14 residues. Looked up from germline, CDR1 is MNHNS and CDR2 is SASEGT. V lost 8 bases and J lost 5, with 18 bases in between. The V and J genes are TRBV6-1 and TRBJ2-5; no definite D call. The TCR originated in an adult woman who had mild COVID-19 (a few samples of this study predate the infection). Cell type and time point are not known. The source material was PBMCs or a T cell subset sorted from them (not recorded which). This chain's CDR3 is CASAVGPRAETQYF. In DNA form, the CDR3 reads TGTGCCAGCGCAGTCGGACCTCGGGCGGAGACCCAGTACTTC.